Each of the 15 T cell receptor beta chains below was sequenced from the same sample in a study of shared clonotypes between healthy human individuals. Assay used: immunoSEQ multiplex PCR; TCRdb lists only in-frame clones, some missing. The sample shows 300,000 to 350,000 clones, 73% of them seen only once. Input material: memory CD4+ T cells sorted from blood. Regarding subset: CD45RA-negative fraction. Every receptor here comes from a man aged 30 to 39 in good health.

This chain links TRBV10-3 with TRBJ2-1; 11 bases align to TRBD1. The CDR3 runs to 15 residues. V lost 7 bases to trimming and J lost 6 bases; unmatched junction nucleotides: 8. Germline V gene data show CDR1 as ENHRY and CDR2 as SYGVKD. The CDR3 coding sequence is TGTGCCATCAAGTCCGGGACAGGGGGAGGCAATGAGCAGTTCTTC. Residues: CAIKSGTGGGNEQFF.

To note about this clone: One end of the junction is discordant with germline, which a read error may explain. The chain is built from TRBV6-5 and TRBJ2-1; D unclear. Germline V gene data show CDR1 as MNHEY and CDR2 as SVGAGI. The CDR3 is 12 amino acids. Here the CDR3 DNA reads TGTGCCAGCAATTACTCGTTCGGTGAGCAGTTCTTC. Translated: CASNYSFGEQFF.

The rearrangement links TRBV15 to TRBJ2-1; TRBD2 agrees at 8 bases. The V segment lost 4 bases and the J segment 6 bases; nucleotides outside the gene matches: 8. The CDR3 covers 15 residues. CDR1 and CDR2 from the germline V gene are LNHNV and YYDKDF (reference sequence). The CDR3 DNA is TGTGCCACCAGCAAGCAAAGCGGGAGACTCAATGAGCAGTTCTTC. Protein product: CATSKQSGRLNEQFF.

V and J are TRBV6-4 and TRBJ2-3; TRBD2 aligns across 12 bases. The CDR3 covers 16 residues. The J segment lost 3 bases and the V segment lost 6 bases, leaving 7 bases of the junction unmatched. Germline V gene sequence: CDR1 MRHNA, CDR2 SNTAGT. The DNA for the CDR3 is TGTGCCAGCAGCCACCTAGCGGGAGGGCCTACAGATACGCAGTATTTT. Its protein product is CASSHLAGGPTDTQYF.

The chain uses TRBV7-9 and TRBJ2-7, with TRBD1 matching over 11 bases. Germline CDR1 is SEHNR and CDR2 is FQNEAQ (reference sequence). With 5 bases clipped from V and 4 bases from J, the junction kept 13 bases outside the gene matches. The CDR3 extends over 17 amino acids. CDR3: CASSPRGGQGAYYEQYF. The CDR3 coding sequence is TGTGCCAGCAGCCCCAGAGGAGGACAGGGGGCCTATTACGAGCAGTACTTC.

Here the CDR3 reads CASSLRGTMTQYF. The CDR3, as DNA: TGTGCCAGCAGCTTAAGGGGGACAATGACGCAGTATTTT. This chain links TRBV13 with TRBJ2-3; D possibly corresponds to TRBD1 (6 bases). Germline V CDR1 and CDR2: PRHDT, FYEKMQ (reference sequence). Trimming took off 2 bases at V and 9 bases at J, with 12 bases between the two ends. The CDR3 has 13 residues.

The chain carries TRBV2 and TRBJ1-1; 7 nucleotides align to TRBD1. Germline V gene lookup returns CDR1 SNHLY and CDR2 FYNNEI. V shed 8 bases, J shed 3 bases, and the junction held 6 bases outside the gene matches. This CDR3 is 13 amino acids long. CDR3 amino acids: CASETDRDTEAFF. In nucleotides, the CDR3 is TGTGCCAGCGAGACTGACAGGGACACTGAAGCTTTCTTT.

In DNA, the CDR3 is TGTGCCAGCAGCTTAGGGGACAGGGATAATTCACCCCTCCACTTT. This encodes CASSLGDRDNSPLHF. V is TRBV7-9 and J is TRBJ1-6; 9 bases fit TRBD1. The CDR3 spans 15 residues. The germline CDR1 and CDR2 sequences are SEHNR and FQNEAQ (reference sequence). V trimming: 1 base; J trimming: 5 bases; junction bases outside the gene matches: 0.

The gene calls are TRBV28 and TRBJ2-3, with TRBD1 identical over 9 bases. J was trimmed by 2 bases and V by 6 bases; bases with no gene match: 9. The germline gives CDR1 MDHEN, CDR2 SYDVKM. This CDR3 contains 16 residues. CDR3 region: CASSPTGTGYTDTQYF. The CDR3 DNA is TGTGCCAGCAGCCCGACCGGGACAGGGTACACAGATACGCAGTATTTT.

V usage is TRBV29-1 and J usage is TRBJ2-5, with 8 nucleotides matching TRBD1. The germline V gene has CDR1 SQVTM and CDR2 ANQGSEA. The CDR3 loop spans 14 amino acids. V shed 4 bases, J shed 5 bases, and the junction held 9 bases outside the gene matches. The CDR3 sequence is CSVAETGVSETQYF. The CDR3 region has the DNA TGCAGCGTTGCGGAGACAGGGGTGTCGGAGACCCAGTACTTC. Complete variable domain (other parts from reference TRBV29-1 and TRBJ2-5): SAVISQKPSRDICQRGTSLTIQCQVDSQVTMMFWYRQQPGQSLTLIATANQGSEATYESGFVIDKFPISRPNLTFSTLTVSNMSPEDSSIYLCSVAETGVSETQYFGPGTRLLVL.

CDR3 sequence (DNA): TGTGCCAGCTCACCATTCAGGCTAGAGACCCAGTACTTC. This translates into CASSPFRLETQYF. The gene calls are TRBV18 and TRBJ2-5; unclear D gene. This CDR3 region has 13 residues. CDR1 is KGHSH, CDR2 LQKENI, per germline. V was pared by 2 bases and J by 4 bases, with 8 bases between.

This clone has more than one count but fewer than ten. DNA for the CDR3: TGTGCCAGCTCACCACGGCAGGGAATTGGCGGCTACACCTTC. It encodes CASSPRQGIGGYTF. The chain carries TRBV18 and TRBJ1-2; possible D gene TRBD1, 5 bases. The CDR3 runs 14 residues. Deletions cut 1 base from V and 8 bases from J, with 14 bases between. The germline CDR1 and CDR2 sequences are KGHSH and LQKENI.

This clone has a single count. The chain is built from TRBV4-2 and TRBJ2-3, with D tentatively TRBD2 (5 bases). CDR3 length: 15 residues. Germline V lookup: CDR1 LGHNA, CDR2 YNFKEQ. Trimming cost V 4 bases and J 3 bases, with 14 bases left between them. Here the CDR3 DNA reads TGTGCCAGCAGCCTACAATTGACTACGACAGATACGCAGTATTTT. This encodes CASSLQLTTTDTQYF.

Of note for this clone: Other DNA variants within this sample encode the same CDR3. This CDR3 reads CASSLEEGYEQYF. CDR3 coding DNA: TGTGCCAGCAGCTTAGAGGAGGGCTACGAGCAGTACTTC. The rearrangement uses TRBV7-2 and TRBJ2-7, with D possibly matching TRBD2 (6 bases). The germline V gene has CDR1 SGHTA and CDR2 FQGNSA. The CDR3 runs 13 residues. Trimming pared 1 base from V and 3 bases from J, leaving 7 bases between.

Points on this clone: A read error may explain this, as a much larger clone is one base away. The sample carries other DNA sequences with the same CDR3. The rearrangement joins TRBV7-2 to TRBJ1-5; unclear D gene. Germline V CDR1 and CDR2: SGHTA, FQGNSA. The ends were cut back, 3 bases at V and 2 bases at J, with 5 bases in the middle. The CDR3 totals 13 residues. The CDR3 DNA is TGTGCCAGCAGCTTGAGTGGCAATCAGCCCCAGCATTTT. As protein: CASSLSGNQPQHF. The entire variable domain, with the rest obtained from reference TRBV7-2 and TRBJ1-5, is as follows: GAGVSQSPSNKVTEKGKDVELRCDPISGHTALYWYRQSLGQGLEFLIYFQGNSAPDKSGLPSDRFSAERTGGSVSTLTIQRTQQEDSAVYLCASSLSGNQPQHFGDGTRLSIL.